Listed below are T cell receptor beta chains from one sample, sequenced in a study of T cell responses to AZD1222 COVID-19 vaccine. The repertoire was sequenced with immunoSEQ multiplex PCR; TCRdb's copy has only in-frame clones and lacks some. The table includes roughly 97,000 clones, roughly 90% detected once. The sequenced sample was peripheral blood, obtained on day 0 of AZD1222 vaccination. These receptors all stem from an adult in good health. The CDR3 runs from the conserved cysteine through the conserved F or W. The order of the fields is CDR3 length, V gene, CDR3 protein.

len: 15; v_gene: TRBV27; CDR3aa: CASRANPHTISPLHF
len: 14; v_gene: TRBV28; CDR3aa: CASSLLGVNYGYTF
len: 15; v_gene: TRBV5-6; CDR3aa: CASAPNGGYNSPLHF
len: 14; v_gene: TRBV5-1; CDR3aa: CASSSQGALETQYF
len: 14; v_gene: TRBV19; CDR3aa: CASTGMGQDYGYTF
len: 15; v_gene: TRBV6-1; CDR3aa: CASSEQGAGNEKLFF
len: 12; v_gene: TRBV12-3/TRBV12-4; CDR3aa: CASRQGHSPLHF
len: 13; v_gene: TRBV27; CDR3aa: CASSSRSGYEQYF
len: 16; v_gene: TRBV6-5; CDR3aa: CASSYSKGRSSYEQYF
len: 14; v_gene: TRBV6-5; CDR3aa: CAASFVGVNEKLFF
len: 14; v_gene: TRBV5-4; CDR3aa: CASSLDTGNYGYTF
len: 17; v_gene: TRBV5-1; CDR3aa: CASSLTDRSYSNQPQHF
len: 17; v_gene: TRBV5-4; CDR3aa: CASSLGGGGPPGETQYF
len: 16; v_gene: TRBV9; CDR3aa: CASSVAEGSSYNEQFF
len: 11; v_gene: TRBV11-2; CDR3aa: CASGQRGEQYF
len: 15; v_gene: TRBV14; CDR3aa: CASSQVGREDTEAFF
len: 16; v_gene: TRBV7-3; CDR3aa: CASSLIGGSSTDTQYF
len: 12; v_gene: TRBV18; CDR3aa: CASSPRQGELFF
len: 14; v_gene: TRBV7-2; CDR3aa: CASSPGTYGEKLFF
len: 18; v_gene: TRBV5-1; CDR3aa: CASSPGLAGETSTDTQYF
len: 16; v_gene: TRBV28; CDR3aa: CASSSPGQGVSTEAFF
len: 17; v_gene: TRBV5-6; CDR3aa: CASSLARLLGGADTQYF
len: 18; v_gene: TRBV9; CDR3aa: CASSVAYSGTSSYNEQFF
len: 13; v_gene: TRBV11-2; CDR3aa: CASSLDIKETQYF
len: 15; v_gene: TRBV7-7; CDR3aa: CASSLEAGGSYEQYF
len: 14; v_gene: TRBV7-8; CDR3aa: CASSEHRGRNGYTF
len: 13; v_gene: TRBV5-5; CDR3aa: CASSAGLNPPLHF
len: 13; v_gene: TRBV6-1; CDR3aa: CASSEQGGSPLHF
len: 15; v_gene: TRBV5-4; CDR3aa: CASSRQQGSGNTIYF